A single sample is the source of the 24 T cell receptor beta chains below, sequenced in a study of T cell repertoires in cytomegalovirus infection. TCRdb reanalysed the reads using MiXCR and keeps one entry per CDR3 protein. The sample shows fewer than 550,000 distinct CDR3 sequences, approximately 26% of them seen only once. Sequencing input: PBMCs. Receptor source: a human donor in good health (CMV status not recorded). Some clones in this sample may be carry-over from other donors' samples.

This clonotype has just a few counts. The chain recombines TRBV18 with TRBJ1-3; D gene ambiguous. V was shortened by 3 bases and J by 0 bases, with 12 bases between the two germline ends. Germline CDR1 and CDR2: KGHSH and LQKENI. This CDR3 has 16 residues. CDR3 in DNA: TGTGCCAGCTCACCCCAGACTGAGAGCTCTGGAAACACCATATATTTT. Its translation is CASSPQTESSGNTIYF.

As regards this clonotype: A read error may explain this, as a much larger clone is one base away. J is TRBJ2-1 and V is TRBV7-2; TRBD2 aligns across 8 bases. There are 15 residues in the CDR3. CDR1 and CDR2 from the germline V gene are SGHTA and FQGNSA. CDR3 protein: CASRLASSGYNEQFF. The CDR3 DNA follows: TGTGCCAGCCGCTTAGCGTCTAGCGGGTACAATGAGCAGTTCTTC.

This clonotype was seen a handful of times. V is TRBV7-2 and J is TRBJ1-2; D unclear. This CDR3 contains 13 residues. CDR1 is SGHTA and CDR2 is FQGNSA in the germline V gene. Trimming pared 1 base from V and 8 bases from J, leaving 11 bases between. CDR3 nucleotide sequence: TGTGCCAGCAGCTTAGGTCCTCTCAGGGGCTACACCTTC. Translating gives CASSLGPLRGYTF.

V gene TRBV28 combines with J gene TRBJ2-2; D call uncertain. Germline V CDR1 and CDR2: MDHEN, SYDVKM. V was clipped by 3 bases and J by 1 base, with 6 bases between them. The length of the CDR3 is 14 residues. The CDR3 reads CASSLWKNTGELFF. In nucleotides, the CDR3 is TGTGCCAGCAGTTTGTGGAAGAACACCGGGGAGCTGTTTTTT.

V and J are TRBV29-1 and TRBJ2-2; D gene unclear. Germline CDR1 and CDR2: SQVTM and ANQGSEA. The CDR3 consists of 13 residues. Trimming left V 7 bases short and J 0 bases short, with 9 bases between. CDR3 loop: CSGEQPNTGELFF. The DNA of the CDR3 is TGCAGCGGGGAACAGCCGAACACCGGGGAGCTGTTTTTT.

For the CDR3, the DNA is TGCAGTGCTAGTCTTACTATGAACTCCTACAATGAGCAGTTCTTC. Its translation: CSASLTMNSYNEQFF. V usage is TRBV20-1 and J usage is TRBJ2-1; D gene ambiguous. The V and J ends lost 3 bases and 0 bases respectively, with 12 bases between them. The germline V gene encodes CDR1 DFQATT and CDR2 SNEGSKA (reference sequence). The CDR3 covers 15 residues.

The V gene is TRBV19, the J gene TRBJ2-3; the match to TRBD2 covers 8 bases. The germline V gene encodes CDR1 LNHDA and CDR2 SQIVND (reference sequence). The CDR3 sequence is 16 residues long. Trimming cost V 3 bases and J 1 base; bases outside gene matches: 6. CDR3 nucleotides: TGTGCCAGTAGTATTCCGGGACTAGTCCGCACAGATACGCAGTATTTT. It codes for CASSIPGLVRTDTQYF.

The CDR3, as DNA: TGTGCCAGCAGCTTGGGGGACACCATATATTTT. It translates to CASSLGDTIYF. This sequence joins TRBV5-8 and TRBJ1-3; no definite D call. CDR1 SGHTS and CDR2 YDEGEE come from the germline V gene. The ends were cut back, 0 bases at V and 8 bases at J, with 3 bases in the middle. This CDR3 spans 11 amino acids.

The rearrangement links TRBV6-1 to TRBJ2-2, with 12 bases that match TRBD2. The CDR3 totals 18 residues. Unmatched junction bases numbered 8, after V lost 6 bases and J lost 0 bases. Germline assignment: CDR1 MNHNS and CDR2 SASEGT. CDR3 nucleotide sequence: TGTGCCAGCAGGAAAATCGGACTAGCGGGGTCGAACACCGGGGAGCTGTTTTTT. Amino acid sequence: CASRKIGLAGSNTGELFF.

The chain recombines TRBV12-5 with TRBJ2-1; unclear D gene. The CDR3 is 12 amino acids. The germline CDR1 and CDR2 sequences are LGHNT and FRNRAP. The V end was cut by 5 bases, the J end by 4 bases, with 6 bases between. CDR3 sequence reads: CASGLGYNEQFF. CDR3 coding DNA: TGTGCTAGTGGTCTCGGGTACAATGAGCAGTTCTTC. Complete variable domain (other parts from reference TRBV12-5 and TRBJ2-1): DARVTQTPRHKVTEMGQEVTMRCQPILGHNTVFWYRQTMMQGLELLAYFRNRAPLDDSGMPKDRFSAEMPDATLATLKIQPSEPRDSAVYFCASGLGYNEQFFGPGTRLTVL.

This chain connects TRBV11-2 to TRBJ2-2, with 11 bases lining up with TRBD1. Germline CDR1 and CDR2: SGHAT and FQNNGV. CDR3 size: 17 residues. The V gene end was trimmed by 5 bases and the J gene end by 5 bases; junction bases not matched to a gene: 10. CDR3 in amino acids: CASSAVGTGGKTGELFF. The CDR3 DNA reads as TGTGCCAGCAGCGCTGTAGGGACAGGGGGGAAAACCGGGGAGCTGTTTTTT.

The chain carries TRBV19 and TRBJ1-2, with 9 bases matching TRBD1. Germline V gene lookup returns CDR1 LNHDA and CDR2 SQIVND (reference sequence). This CDR3 contains 13 residues. V dropped 7 bases and J dropped 6; count of bases not matched to a gene: 6. In DNA, the CDR3 is TGTGCCAGTAAAACAAGGACAGGGGATGGCTACACCTTC. Encoded protein: CASKTRTGDGYTF.

This clonotype occurred many times. The rearrangement joins TRBV7-2 to TRBJ2-1; D is possibly TRBD2 (6 bases). Trimming removed 2 bases at V and 9 bases at J, with 14 bases between. CDR1 SGHTA and CDR2 FQGNSA come from the germline V gene. The CDR3 runs to 14 residues. The CDR3 sequence is CASSLYGREAEQFF. As DNA, the CDR3 is TGTGCCAGCAGCTTATATGGCAGGGAGGCTGAGCAGTTCTTC.

This clonotype appeared a few times. J is TRBJ2-1 and V is TRBV7-2; 9 bases map to TRBD2. From germline, CDR1 is SGHTA and CDR2 FQGNSA. V lost 0 bases to trimming and J lost 8 bases; unmatched junction nucleotides: 2. The CDR3 has 14 amino acids. CDR3 sequence: CASSLASGSHEQFF. The CDR3, as DNA: TGTGCCAGCAGCTTAGCTAGCGGGAGTCATGAGCAGTTCTTC.

This clonotype has a handful of counts. The chain recombines TRBV20-1 with TRBJ2-2; 9 bases match TRBD2. J was trimmed by 6 bases and V by 5 bases; bases with no gene match: 4. The CDR3 is 13 amino acids. Germline assignment: CDR1 DFQATT and CDR2 SNEGSKA (reference sequence). The CDR3 nucleotides are TGCAGTGCTGAGGGACTAGCCCCCGGGGAGCTGTTTTTT. It translates to CSAEGLAPGELFF.

This clonotype was seen many times. The genes are TRBV7-8 and TRBJ2-1; weak D call: TRBD1 (5 bases). Looked up from germline, CDR1 is SGHVS and CDR2 is FQNEAQ. The CDR3 loop spans 15 amino acids. Trimming cost V 2 bases and J 6 bases, with 14 bases left between them. CDR3 loop: CASSLIPGQGNEQFF. CDR3 in DNA: TGTGCCAGCAGCTTAATCCCAGGGCAAGGCAATGAGCAGTTCTTC.

The CDR3 DNA follows: TGTGCCAGCAGCCCAACAAGTGACAATCAGCCCCAGCATTTT. Translated: CASSPTSDNQPQHF. The chain recombines TRBV7-9 with TRBJ1-5; D call uncertain. Germline CDR1 SEHNR, CDR2 FQNEAQ (reference sequence). The CDR3 has 14 residues. Trimming removed 5 bases from V and 3 bases from J, with 11 bases in between.

This clonotype was seen at least ten times. The gene calls are TRBV7-2 and TRBJ2-3, with TRBD2 matching over 7 bases. The CDR3 has 16 residues. Germline trimming cut 1 base from V and 2 bases from J; bases unmatched to any gene: 6. Germline V gene sequence: CDR1 SGHTA, CDR2 FQGNSA. The CDR3 here is CASSLGTGTITDTQYF. CDR3 nucleotide sequence: TGTGCCAGCAGCTTAGGAACCGGGACTATCACAGATACGCAGTATTTT.

This clonotype was detected only once. This sequence joins TRBV7-9 and TRBJ2-1; weak D call: TRBD1 (7 bases). With 5 bases removed from V and 6 bases from J, the gap between germline ends came to 26 bases. CDR3 size: 18 residues. Per the germline V gene, CDR1 is SEHNR and CDR2 is FQNEAQ (reference sequence). CDR3 sequence (DNA): TGTGCCAGCAGCCTCGGGCAGGGGGGTACATCTGTTATCAATGAGCAGTTCTTC. It yields the protein CASSLGQGGTSVINEQFF.

The gene calls are TRBV4-1 and TRBJ1-4; D uncertain. The V end lost 1 base, the J end lost 8 bases, and 14 bases lay between the germline ends. From germline, CDR1 is MGHRA and CDR2 YSYEKL. This CDR3 spans 15 amino acids. The CDR3 DNA reads TGCGCCAGCAGCCAAGTTCTCGGCGAAGTGGAAAAACTGTTTTTT. This translates into CASSQVLGEVEKLFF.

The chain employs TRBV6-6 and TRBJ1-1; 8 nucleotides line up with TRBD1. V lost 5 bases and J lost 1; bases outside the gene matches: 6. Germline V CDR1 and CDR2: MNHNY, SVGAGI (reference sequence). The CDR3 is 15 residues long. The CDR3 reads CASSKYRGENTEAFF. DNA of the CDR3: TGTGCCAGCAGTAAATACAGGGGGGAGAACACTGAAGCTTTCTTT.

The genes are TRBV6-1 and TRBJ2-7, with a possible D match to TRBD1 (5 bases). The CDR3 length is 15 residues. Looked up from germline, CDR1 is MNHNS and CDR2 is SASEGT. V lost 1 base and J 0 bases, leaving 10 bases between the germline ends. The CDR3 is CASSEDDSSSYEQYV. The DNA for the CDR3 is TGTGCCAGCAGTGAAGATGACAGCAGCTCCTACGAGCAGTACGTC.

The sample holds a few counts of this clonotype. V is TRBV19 and J is TRBJ2-1; TRBD2 is a possible D gene (5 bases). V gave up 9 bases and J gave up 4 bases, with 19 bases separating them. CDR1 and CDR2 from the germline V gene are LNHDA and SQIVND (reference sequence). CDR3 length equals 15 residues. Here the CDR3 DNA reads TGTGCCAGCTCCACCTCCGGGATCGAATACAATGAGCAGTTCTTC. It codes for CASSTSGIEYNEQFF.

DNA for the CDR3: TGTGCCAGCAGTTTTTTACAGGGCACCGGGGAGCTGTTTTTT. It translates to CASSFLQGTGELFF. This chain uses TRBV12-3 or TRBV12-4 with TRBJ2-2, with D perhaps TRBD1 (6 bases). The ends were cut back, 3 bases at V and 4 bases at J, with 9 bases in the middle. The CDR3 totals 14 residues.